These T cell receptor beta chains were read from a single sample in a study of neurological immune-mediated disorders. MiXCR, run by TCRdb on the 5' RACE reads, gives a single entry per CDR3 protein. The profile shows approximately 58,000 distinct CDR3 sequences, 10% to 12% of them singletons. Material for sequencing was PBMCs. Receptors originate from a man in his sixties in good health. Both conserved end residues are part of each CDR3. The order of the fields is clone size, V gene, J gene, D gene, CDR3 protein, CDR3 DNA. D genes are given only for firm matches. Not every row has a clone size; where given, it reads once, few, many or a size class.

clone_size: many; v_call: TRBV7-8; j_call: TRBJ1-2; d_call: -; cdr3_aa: CASSPRTDYYGYTF; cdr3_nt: TGTGCCAGCAGCCCCCGGACGGACTACTATGGCTACACCTTC
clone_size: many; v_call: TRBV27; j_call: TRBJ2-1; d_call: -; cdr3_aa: CASATTGNEQFF; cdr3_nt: TGTGCCAGCGCCACCACGGGCAATGAGCAGTTCTTC
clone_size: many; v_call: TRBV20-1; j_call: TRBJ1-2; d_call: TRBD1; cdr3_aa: CSAREQGVGGYTF; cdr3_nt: TGCAGTGCTAGGGAACAGGGGGTCGGCGGCTACACCTTC
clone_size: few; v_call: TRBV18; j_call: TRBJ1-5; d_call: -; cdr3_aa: CASSARSNSNQPQHF; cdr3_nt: TGTGCCAGCTCAGCCAGGTCGAATAGCAATCAGCCCCAGCATTTT
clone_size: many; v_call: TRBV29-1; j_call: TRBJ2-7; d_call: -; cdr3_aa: CSVYLTPYEQYF; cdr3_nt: TGCAGCGTTTATCTCACCCCCTACGAGCAGTACTTC
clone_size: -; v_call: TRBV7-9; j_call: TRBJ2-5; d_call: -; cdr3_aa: CASSPREGTQYF; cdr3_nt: TGTGCCAGCAGCCCCCGAGAAGGGACCCAGTACTTC
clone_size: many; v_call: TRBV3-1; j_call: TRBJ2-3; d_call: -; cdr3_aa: CASSQLKDVADTQYF; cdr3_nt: TGTGCCAGCAGCCAATTAAAGGACGTAGCAGATACGCAGTATTTT
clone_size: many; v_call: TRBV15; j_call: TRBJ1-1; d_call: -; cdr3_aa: CATSRFQTMNTEAFF; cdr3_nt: TGTGCCACCAGCAGATTCCAAACCATGAACACTGAAGCTTTCTTT
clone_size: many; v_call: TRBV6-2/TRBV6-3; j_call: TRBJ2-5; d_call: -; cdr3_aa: CASSYQGGRETQYF; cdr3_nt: TGTGCCAGCAGTTACCAGGGAGGCCGCGAGACCCAGTACTTC
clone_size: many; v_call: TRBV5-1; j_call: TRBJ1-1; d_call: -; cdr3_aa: CASSLVAPNTEAFF; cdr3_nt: TGCGCCAGCAGCTTGGTTGCGCCAAACACTGAAGCTTTCTTT
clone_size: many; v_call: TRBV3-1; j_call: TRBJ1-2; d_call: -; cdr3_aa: CASTQNFGGNGYTF; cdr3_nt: TGTGCCAGCACCCAAAATTTCGGGGGGAATGGCTACACCTTC
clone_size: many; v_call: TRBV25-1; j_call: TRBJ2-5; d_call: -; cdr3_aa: CASSEYRGTETQYF; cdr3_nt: TGTGCCAGCAGTGAATATCGAGGCACGGAGACCCAGTACTTC
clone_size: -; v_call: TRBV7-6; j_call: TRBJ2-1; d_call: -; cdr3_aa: CAISLYFGGPYNEQFF; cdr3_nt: TGTGCCATCAGCTTATATTTTGGGGGGCCCTACAATGAGCAGTTCTTC
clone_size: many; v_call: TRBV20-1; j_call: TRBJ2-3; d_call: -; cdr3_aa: CSARDIAQEVTDTQYF; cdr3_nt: TGCAGTGCTAGAGATATAGCACAGGAAGTCACAGATACGCAGTATTTT
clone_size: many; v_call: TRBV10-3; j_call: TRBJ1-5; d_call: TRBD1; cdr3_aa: CAISPRGPDSNQPQHF; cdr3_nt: TGTGCCATCAGTCCCAGGGGGCCAGATAGCAATCAGCCCCAGCATTTT
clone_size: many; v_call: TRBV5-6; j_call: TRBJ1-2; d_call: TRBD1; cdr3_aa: CASSLTGGEIYGYTF; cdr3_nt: TGTGCCAGCAGCCTGACAGGGGGCGAGATTTATGGCTACACCTTC
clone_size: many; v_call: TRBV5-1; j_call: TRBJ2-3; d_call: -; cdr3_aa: CASHRDTSTDTQYF; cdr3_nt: TGCGCCAGCCACCGGGACACTAGCACAGATACGCAGTATTTT
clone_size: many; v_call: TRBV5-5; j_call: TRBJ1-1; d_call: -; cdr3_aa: CASSLTGNTEAFF; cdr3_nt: TGTGCCAGCAGCTTGACGGGAAACACTGAAGCTTTCTTT
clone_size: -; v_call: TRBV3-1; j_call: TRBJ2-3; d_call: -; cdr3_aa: CASSQHVLAQYF; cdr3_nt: TGTGCCAGCAGCCAACACGTCTTGGCGCAGTATTTT
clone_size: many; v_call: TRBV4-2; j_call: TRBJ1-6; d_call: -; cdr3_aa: CASNKGESPLHF; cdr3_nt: TGTGCCAGCAACAAAGGGGAATCACCCCTCCACTTT
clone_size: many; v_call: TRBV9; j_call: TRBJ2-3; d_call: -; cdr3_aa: CASSVALTTSTDTQYF; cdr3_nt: TGTGCCAGCAGCGTAGCTCTGACCACGTCCACAGATACGCAGTATTTT
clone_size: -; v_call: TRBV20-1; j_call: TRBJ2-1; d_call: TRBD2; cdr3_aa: CSGGGSVHEQFF; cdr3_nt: TGCAGTGGTGGCGGGAGCGTACATGAGCAGTTCTTC
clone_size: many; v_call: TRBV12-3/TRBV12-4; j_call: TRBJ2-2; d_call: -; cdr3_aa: CASSFRLESRELFF; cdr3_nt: TGTGCCAGCAGTTTCAGACTAGAATCCAGGGAGCTGTTTTTT
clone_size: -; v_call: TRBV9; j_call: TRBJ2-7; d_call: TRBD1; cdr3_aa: CVSIVGGQATYEQYF; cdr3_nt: TGTGTCAGCATCGTAGGGGGACAGGCGACGTACGAGCAGTACTTC
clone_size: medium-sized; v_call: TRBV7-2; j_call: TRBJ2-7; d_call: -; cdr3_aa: CASSLTRDTYEQYF; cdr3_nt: TGTGCCAGCAGCTTAACCCGGGACACCTACGAGCAGTACTTC
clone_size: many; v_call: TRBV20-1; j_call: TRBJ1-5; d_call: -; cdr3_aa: CSARGLFGEKPQHF; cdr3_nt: TGCAGTGCTAGAGGGCTCTTCGGGGAAAAGCCCCAGCATTTT
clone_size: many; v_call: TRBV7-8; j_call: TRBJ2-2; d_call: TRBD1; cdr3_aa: CASSPFGGQGTGELFF; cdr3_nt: TGTGCCAGCAGCCCCTTTGGAGGACAGGGCACCGGGGAGCTGTTTTTT
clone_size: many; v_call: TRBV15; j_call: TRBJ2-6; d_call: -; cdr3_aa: CATSTELNSGANVLTF; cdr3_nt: TGTGCCACCAGCACAGAGTTAAACTCTGGGGCCAACGTCCTGACTTTC
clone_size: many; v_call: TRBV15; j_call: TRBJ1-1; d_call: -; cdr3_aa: CATSRIRDMNTEAFF; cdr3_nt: TGTGCCACCAGCAGAATCCGGGATATGAACACTGAAGCTTTCTTT
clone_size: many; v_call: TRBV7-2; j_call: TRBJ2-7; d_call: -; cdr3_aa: CASSFGVYEQYF; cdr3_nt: TGTGCCAGCAGCTTCGGGGTCTACGAGCAGTACTTC
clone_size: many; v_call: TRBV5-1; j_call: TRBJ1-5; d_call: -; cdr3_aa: CASSPQGDQPQHF; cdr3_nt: TGCGCCAGCAGCCCGCAGGGCGATCAGCCCCAGCATTTT
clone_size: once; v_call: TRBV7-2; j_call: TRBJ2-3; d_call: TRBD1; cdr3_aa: CATRDRGLSTDTQYF; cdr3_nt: TGTGCCACCAGGGACAGGGGGCTTAGCACAGATACGCAGTATTTT
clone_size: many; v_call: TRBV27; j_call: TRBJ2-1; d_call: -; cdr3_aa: CASSTTGAGRNNEQFF; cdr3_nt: TGTGCCAGCAGTACTACTGGGGCGGGGAGAAACAATGAGCAGTTCTTC
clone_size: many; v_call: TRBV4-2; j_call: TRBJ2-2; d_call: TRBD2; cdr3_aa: CASSDPGLAGNTGELFF; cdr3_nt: TGTGCCAGCAGCGATCCGGGACTAGCGGGGAACACCGGGGAGCTGTTTTTT
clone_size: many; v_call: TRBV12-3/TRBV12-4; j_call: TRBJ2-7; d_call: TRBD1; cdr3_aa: CASSPDRGPTYEQYF; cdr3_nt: TGTGCCAGCAGCCCGGACAGGGGACCTACCTACGAGCAGTACTTC
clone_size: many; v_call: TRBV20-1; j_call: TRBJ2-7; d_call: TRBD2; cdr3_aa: CSAATSGGALKEQYF; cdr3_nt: TGCAGTGCGGCAACTAGCGGGGGAGCATTAAAGGAGCAGTACTTC
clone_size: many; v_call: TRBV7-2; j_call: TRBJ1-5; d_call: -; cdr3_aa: CASSLAVNQPQHF; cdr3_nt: TGTGCCAGCAGCTTGGCGGTGAATCAGCCCCAGCATTTT
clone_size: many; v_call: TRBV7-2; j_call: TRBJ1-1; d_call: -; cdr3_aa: CASIFSRATEAFF; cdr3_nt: TGTGCCAGCATTTTTTCCCGGGCCACTGAAGCTTTCTTT
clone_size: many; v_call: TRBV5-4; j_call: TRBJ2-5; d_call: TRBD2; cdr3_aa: CASSITGTSGGLKETQYF; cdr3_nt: TGTGCCAGCAGCATCACCGGGACTAGCGGGGGGCTGAAAGAGACCCAGTACTTC
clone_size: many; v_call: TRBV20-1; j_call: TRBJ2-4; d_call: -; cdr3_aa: CSARPNREVKNIQYF; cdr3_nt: TGCAGTGCTAGGCCTAACAGGGAGGTCAAAAACATTCAGTACTTC
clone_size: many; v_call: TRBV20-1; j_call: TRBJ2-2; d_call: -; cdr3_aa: CSAPYLGTGELFF; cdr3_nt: TGCAGTGCCCCGTACTTGGGCACCGGGGAGCTGTTTTTT
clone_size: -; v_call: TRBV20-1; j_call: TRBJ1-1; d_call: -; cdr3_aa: CSAAPPGRGTEAFF; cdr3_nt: TGCAGTGCCGCGCCCCCGGGGCGCGGAACTGAAGCTTTCTTT
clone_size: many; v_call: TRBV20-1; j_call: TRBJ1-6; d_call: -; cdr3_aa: CSARETLDSPLHF; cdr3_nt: TGCAGTGCTAGAGAGACCCTTGATTCACCCCTCCACTTT
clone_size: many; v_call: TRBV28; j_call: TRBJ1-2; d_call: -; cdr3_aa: CASGGNYGYTF; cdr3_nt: TGTGCCAGCGGGGGGAACTATGGCTACACCTTC
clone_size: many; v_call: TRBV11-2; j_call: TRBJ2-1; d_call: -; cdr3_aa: CASSLRGDPYNEQFF; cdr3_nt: TGTGCCAGCAGCTTAAGGGGGGACCCCTACAATGAGCAGTTCTTC
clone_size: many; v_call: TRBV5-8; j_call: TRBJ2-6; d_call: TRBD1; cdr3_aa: CASSGTGYNVLTF; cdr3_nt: TGTGCCAGCAGCGGGACAGGGTATAACGTCCTGACTTTC
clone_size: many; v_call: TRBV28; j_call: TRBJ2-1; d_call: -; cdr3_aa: CANGGISYNEQFF; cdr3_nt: TGTGCCAACGGGGGTATTTCCTACAATGAGCAGTTCTTC
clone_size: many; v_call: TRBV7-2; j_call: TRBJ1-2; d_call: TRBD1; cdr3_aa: CASRRTGAADGYTF; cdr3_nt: TGTGCCAGCAGACGTACAGGGGCGGCGGATGGCTACACCTTC
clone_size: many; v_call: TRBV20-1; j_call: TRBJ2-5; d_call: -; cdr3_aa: CSARAKGGRSVETQYF; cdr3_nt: TGCAGTGCTAGAGCCAAGGGGGGCCGGAGCGTAGAGACCCAGTACTTC
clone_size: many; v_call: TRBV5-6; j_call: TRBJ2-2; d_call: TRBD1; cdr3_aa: CASSFRDRGGGELFF; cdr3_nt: TGTGCCAGCAGCTTCAGGGACAGGGGTGGCGGGGAGCTGTTTTTT
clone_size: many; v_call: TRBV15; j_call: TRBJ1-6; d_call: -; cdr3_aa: CATSRDPENSPLHF; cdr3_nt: TGTGCCACCAGCAGAGATCCAGAGAATTCACCCCTCCACTTT
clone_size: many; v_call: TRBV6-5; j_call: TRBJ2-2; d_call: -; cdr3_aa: CASSYSGRTTGELFF; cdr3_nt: TGTGCCAGCAGTTACTCTGGACGGACAACCGGGGAGCTGTTTTTT
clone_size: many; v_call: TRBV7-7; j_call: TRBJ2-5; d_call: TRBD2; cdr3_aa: CASSLAALAGETQYF; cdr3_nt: TGTGCCAGCAGCCTAGCAGCACTAGCGGGAGAGACCCAGTACTTC
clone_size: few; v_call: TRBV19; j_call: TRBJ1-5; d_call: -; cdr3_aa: CASSIWGEGSNQPQHF; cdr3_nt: TGTGCCAGTAGTATTTGGGGCGAAGGTAGCAATCAGCCCCAGCATTTT
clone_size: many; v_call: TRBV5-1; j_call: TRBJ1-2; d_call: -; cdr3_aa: CASSLGDVGGYTF; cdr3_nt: TGCGCCAGCAGCTTGGGAGACGTAGGTGGCTACACCTTC